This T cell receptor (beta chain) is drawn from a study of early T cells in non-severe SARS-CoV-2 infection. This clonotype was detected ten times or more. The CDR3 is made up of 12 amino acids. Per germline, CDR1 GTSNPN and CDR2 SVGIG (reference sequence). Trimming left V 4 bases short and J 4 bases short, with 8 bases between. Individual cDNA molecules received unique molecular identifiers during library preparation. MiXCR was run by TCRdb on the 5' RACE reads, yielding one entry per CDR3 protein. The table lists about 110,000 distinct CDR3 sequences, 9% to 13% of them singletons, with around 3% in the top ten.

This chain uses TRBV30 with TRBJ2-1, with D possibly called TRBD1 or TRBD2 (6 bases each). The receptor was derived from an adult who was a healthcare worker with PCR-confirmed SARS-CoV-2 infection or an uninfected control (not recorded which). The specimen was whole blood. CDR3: CAWKGGYNEQFF. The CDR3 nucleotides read TGTGCCTGGAAGGGGGGATACAATGAGCAGTTCTTC. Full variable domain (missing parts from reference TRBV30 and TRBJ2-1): SQTIHQWPATLVQPVGSPLSLECTVEGTSNPNLYWYRQAAGRGLQLLFYSVGIGQISSEVPQNLSASRPQDRQFILSSKKLLLSDSGFYLCAWKGGYNEQFFGPGTRLTVL.